This T cell receptor (beta chain) derives from a study of T-cell memory formation after mild COVID-19. Across the whole study: TCR clusters largely stayed donor specific. Whole-study findings and limits: A balance of CD4 and CD8 characterized clones contracting day 15 to 85, whereas later expanders leaned CD4+. Most CD4+ clones that shrank were in CM and EM, while CD8+ ones turned up in EMRA.

As to this clonotype: Its antigen is not known.

CDR3 size: 13 residues. V was cut by 3 bases and J by 4 bases, with 9 bases left in between. After 5'RACE with constant-segment primers, TCR alpha and TCR beta cDNA libraries carrying sample barcodes and UMIs were obtained. TCRdb re-called the 5' RACE reads with MiXCR, one entry per CDR3 protein. Of 350,000 or so distinct CDR3 sequences in the sample, roughly 21% were seen once. This TCR derives from an adult woman who had mild COVID-19 (a few samples of this study predate the infection). Cell type and time point are not known. V gene TRBV12-3 or TRBV12-4 combines with J gene TRBJ1-1, with D unclear. The specimen was PBMCs or a T cell subset sorted from them (not recorded which). The CDR3 DNA reads TGTGCCAGCAGTTTTACGATTTTCACTGAAGCTTTCTTT. This translates into CASSFTIFTEAFF.